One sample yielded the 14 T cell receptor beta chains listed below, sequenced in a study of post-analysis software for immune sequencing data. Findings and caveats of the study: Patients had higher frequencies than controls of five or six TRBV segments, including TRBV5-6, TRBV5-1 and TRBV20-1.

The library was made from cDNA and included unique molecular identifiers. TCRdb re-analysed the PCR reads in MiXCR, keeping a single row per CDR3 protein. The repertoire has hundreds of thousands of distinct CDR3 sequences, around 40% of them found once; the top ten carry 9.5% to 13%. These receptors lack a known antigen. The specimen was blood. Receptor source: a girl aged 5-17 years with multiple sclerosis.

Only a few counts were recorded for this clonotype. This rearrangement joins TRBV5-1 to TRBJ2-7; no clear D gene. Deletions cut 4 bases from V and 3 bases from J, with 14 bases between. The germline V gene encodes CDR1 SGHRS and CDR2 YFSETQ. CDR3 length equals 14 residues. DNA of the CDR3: TGCGCCAGCAGCCCCCCGAAGGGTGGCTACGAGCAGTACTTC. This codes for CASSPPKGGYEQYF.

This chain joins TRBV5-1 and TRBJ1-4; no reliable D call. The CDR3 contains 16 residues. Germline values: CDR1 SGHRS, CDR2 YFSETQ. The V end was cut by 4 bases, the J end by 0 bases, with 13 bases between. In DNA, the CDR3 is TGCGCCAGCAGCCCTCAAGGTACCGCAACTAATGAAAAACTGTTTTTT. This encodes CASSPQGTATNEKLFF.

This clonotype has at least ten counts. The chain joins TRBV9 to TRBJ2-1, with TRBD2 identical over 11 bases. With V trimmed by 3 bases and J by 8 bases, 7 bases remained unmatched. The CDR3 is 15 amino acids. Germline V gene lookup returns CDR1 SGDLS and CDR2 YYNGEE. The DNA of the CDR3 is TGTGCCAGCAGCGCGACTAGCGGGATGGTGGATGAGCAGTTCTTC. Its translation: CASSATSGMVDEQFF.

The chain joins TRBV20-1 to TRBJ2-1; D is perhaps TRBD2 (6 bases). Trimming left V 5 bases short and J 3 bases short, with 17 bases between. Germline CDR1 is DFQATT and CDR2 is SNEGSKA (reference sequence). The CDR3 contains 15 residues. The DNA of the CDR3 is TGCAGTGCTTCTTCTAGCGTTAGATTCTACAATGAGCAGTTCTTC. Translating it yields CSASSSVRFYNEQFF.

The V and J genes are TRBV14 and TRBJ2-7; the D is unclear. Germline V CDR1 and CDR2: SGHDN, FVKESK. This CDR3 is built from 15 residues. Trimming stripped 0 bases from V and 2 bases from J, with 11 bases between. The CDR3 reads CASSQDDTFPYEQYF. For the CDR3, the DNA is TGTGCCAGCAGCCAAGATGATACTTTCCCCTACGAGCAGTACTTC.

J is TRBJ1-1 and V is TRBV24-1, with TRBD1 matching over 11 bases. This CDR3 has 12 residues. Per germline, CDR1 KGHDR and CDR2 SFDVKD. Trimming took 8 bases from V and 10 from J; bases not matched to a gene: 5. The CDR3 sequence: CATKGTGGGAFF. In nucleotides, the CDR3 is TGTGCCACCAAGGGGACAGGGGGGGGAGCTTTCTTT.

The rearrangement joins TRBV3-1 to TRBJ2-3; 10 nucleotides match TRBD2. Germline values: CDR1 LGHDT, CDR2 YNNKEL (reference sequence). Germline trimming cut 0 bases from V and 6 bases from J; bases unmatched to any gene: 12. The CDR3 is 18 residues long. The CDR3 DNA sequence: TGTGCCAGCAGCCAAGATGAAGGACTAGCGGAGAACACGGATACGCAGTATTTT. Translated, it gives CASSQDEGLAENTDTQYF.

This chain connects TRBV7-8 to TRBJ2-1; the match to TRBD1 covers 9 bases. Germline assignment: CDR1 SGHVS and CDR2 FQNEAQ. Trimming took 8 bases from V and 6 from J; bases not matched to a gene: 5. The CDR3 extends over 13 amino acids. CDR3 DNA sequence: TGTGCCAGCGCTTGGACAGGGGTCAATGAGCAGTTCTTC. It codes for CASAWTGVNEQFF.

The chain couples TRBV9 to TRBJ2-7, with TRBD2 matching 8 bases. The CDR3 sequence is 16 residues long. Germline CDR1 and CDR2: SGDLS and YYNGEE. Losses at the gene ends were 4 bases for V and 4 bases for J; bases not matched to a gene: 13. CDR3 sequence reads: CASSSAGASGLYEQYF. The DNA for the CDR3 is TGTGCCAGCAGCTCAGCGGGGGCTAGCGGACTATACGAGCAGTACTTC.

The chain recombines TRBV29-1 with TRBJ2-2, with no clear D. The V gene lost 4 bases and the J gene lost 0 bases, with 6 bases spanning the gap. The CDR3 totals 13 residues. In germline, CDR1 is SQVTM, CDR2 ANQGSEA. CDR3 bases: TGCAGCGTTGGCCAGCCGAACACCGGGGAGCTGTTTTTT. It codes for CSVGQPNTGELFF.

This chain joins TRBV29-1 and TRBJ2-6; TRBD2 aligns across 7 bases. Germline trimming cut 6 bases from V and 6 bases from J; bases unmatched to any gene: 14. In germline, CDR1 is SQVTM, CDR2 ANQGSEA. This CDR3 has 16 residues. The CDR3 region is CSVAGVQSAEANVLTF. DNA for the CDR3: TGCAGCGTGGCGGGGGTTCAGAGCGCTGAGGCCAACGTCCTGACTTTC.

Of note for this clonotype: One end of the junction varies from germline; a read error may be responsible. CDR3 nucleotides: TGTGTCAGCAGTTTACAGGCGGGAACCTACGAGCAGTACTTC. This gives the protein CVSSLQAGTYEQYF. This chain links TRBV27 with TRBJ2-7; D might be TRBD2 (6 bases). Germline V gene sequence: CDR1 MNHEY, CDR2 SMNVEV (reference sequence). The CDR3 length is 14 residues.

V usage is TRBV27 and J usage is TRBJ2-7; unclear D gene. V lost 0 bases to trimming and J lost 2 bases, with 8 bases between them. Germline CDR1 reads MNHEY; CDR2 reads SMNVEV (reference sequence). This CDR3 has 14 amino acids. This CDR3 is CASSLSSTAYEQYF. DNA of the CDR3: TGTGCCAGCAGTTTATCCTCCACTGCCTACGAGCAGTACTTC.

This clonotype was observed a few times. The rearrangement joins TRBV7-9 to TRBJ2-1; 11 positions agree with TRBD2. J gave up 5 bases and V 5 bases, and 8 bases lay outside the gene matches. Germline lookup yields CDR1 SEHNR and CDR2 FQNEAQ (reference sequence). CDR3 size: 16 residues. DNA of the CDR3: TGTGCCAGCAGCCCCTGGCTAGCGGGGGGTGACAATGAGCAGTTCTTC. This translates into CASSPWLAGGDNEQFF.